This TCR beta chain was documented in a study of cytomegalovirus exposure and HLA in healthy donors. Overall study context: A prior analysis found more than 90 million unique TCR beta sequences from around 180 million T cells.

General observations from the study: Per published accounts, TCR beta sequences correctly predicted the HLA-A and HLA-B alleles of most subjects. Earlier results showed most TCR beta V segments being productive about 87% or about 30% of the time. Analyzed later, association rates of TCRs varied across HLA loci, with DRB1 most and HLA-C fewest.

As regards this clone: The antigen remains unidentified.

PCR primers comprised 60 Vbeta and 13 Jbeta primers. TCRdb keeps only in-frame clones here, not all; method: immunoSEQ multiplex PCR. The table shows about 150,000 clones, with 79% occurring only once. The CDR3 is made up of 17 amino acids. This clonotype was sampled from a man aged 45 to 65 in good health and CMV-seropositive. Sequencing was performed on PBMCs. The rearrangement links TRBV21-1 to TRBJ2-1; the D segment call TRBD2 is taken from the table without a DNA check. TRBV21-1 is a listed pseudogene. The CDR3 region has the DNA TGTGCCAGCAGCGCCGGGACTAGCGGGTCCTCCTACAATGAGCAGTTCTTC. This codes for CASSAGTSGSSYNEQFF.